This paragraph reports one TCR beta chain. Its antigen remains unknown. V was clipped by 5 bases and J by 10 bases, with 18 bases between them. The CDR3 contains 14 residues. Germline V gene data show CDR1 as LNHDA and CDR2 as SQIVND (reference sequence). Generated by immunoSEQ multiplex PCR, the TCRdb table keeps only in-frame clones and is missing some. Here the sample spans 2.5 million or so clones, around nine tenths being singletons. This entry belongs to a study of shared clonotypes between healthy human individuals. Looking at the study overall: Each donor contributed plates that comprised three CD4 naive, three CD4 memory, two CD8 naive and one CD8 memory.

Study observations and caveats: Clonotypes shared by all four sorted-subset donors had higher generation probabilities than non-shared clonotypes. Represented diversity (both genetic and exposure-history) was limited by the small number of donors.

Sequenced: naive CD4+ T cells sorted from blood. Subset reported: CD45RA+ positively selected. This TCR came from a man between 18 and 35 years old in good health. The chain is built from TRBV19 and TRBJ1-5; D is unresolved. CDR3 in amino acids: CASSSHREIVPQHF. The CDR3 DNA reads as TGTGCCAGTAGTTCCCACAGAGAAATAGTTCCCCAGCATTTT. The complete variable domain, with remaining parts taken from reference TRBV19 and TRBJ1-5, reads DGGITQSPKYLFRKEGQNVTLSCEQNLNHDAMYWYRQDPGQGLRLIYYSQIVNDFQKGDIAEGYSVSREKKESFPLTVTSAQKNPTAFYLCASSSHREIVPQHFGDGTRLSIL.